Listed below are T cell receptor beta chains from one sample, sequenced in a study of tissue T cells after allogeneic stem cell transplantation. Profiling relied on immunoSEQ multiplex PCR, and the TCRdb table lists in-frame clones only, not all of them. The sample has some 25,000 clones, around 67% seen once; the top ten hold 7.7%. The source material was tissue from the ileum, sampled at autopsy. All receptors derive from a female donor older than 55 with lung cancer. Both conserved end residues are part of each CDR3. A D gene is named only where the DNA matches it firmly. Part of the rows lack a size; the others show once, few, many or a class for expanded clones.

clone size	V gene	J gene	D gene	CDR3 DNA	CDR3 protein
.	TRBV3-1/TRBV3-2	TRBJ1-1	.	TGTGCCAGCAGCCCGCGGGACAACCAGAACACTGAAGCTTTCTTT	CASSPRDNQNTEAFF
.	TRBV30	TRBJ2-7	.	TGTGCCTGGAGTGGCGGAACAGGGTGGCACGAGCAGTACTTC	CAWSGGTGWHEQYF
.	TRBV2	TRBJ1-2	TRBD1	TGTGCCAGAGGGGACAGGGGGAAGAAGGACTATGGCTACACCTTC	CARGDRGKKDYGYTF
.	TRBV9	TRBJ2-4	.	TGTGCCAGCAGCGTGTACGACGGCATTCAGTACTTC	CASSVYDGIQYF
.	TRBV6-5	TRBJ1-1	TRBD1	TGTGCCAGCAGTTCCCGGGACAGTCTTGGCAAATCTGAAGCTTTCTTT	CASSSRDSLGKSEAFF
.	TRBV5-8	TRBJ2-1	.	TGTGCCAGCAGCTTAGGAGCTTACAATGAGCAGTTCTTC	CASSLGAYNEQFF
once	TRBV30	TRBJ2-3	.	TGTGCCTGGGGGGACGATGGCTCAGATACGCAGTATTTT	CAWGDDGSDTQYF
few	TRBV9	TRBJ1-4	.	TGTGCCAGCAGCCCCTTCGGGACGGGAGAAAAACTGTTTTTT	CASSPFGTGEKLFF
.	TRBV5-1	TRBJ2-2	.	TGCGCCAGCAGCTTGGGTGCGGCACCGAACACCGGGGAGCTGTTTTTT	CASSLGAAPNTGELFF
.	TRBV12-3/TRBV12-4	TRBJ1-6	.	TGTGCCAGCAGTTTTGATTCACCCCTCCACTTT	CASSFDSPLHF
.	TRBV24-1	TRBJ2-2	TRBD2	TGTGCCACCAGTGGTAGCGGGAAGTCCGGGGAGCTGTTTTTT	CATSGSGKSGELFF
.	TRBV27	TRBJ1-2	.	TGTGCCAGCAGTGTAGGTCCCTTGCGGGGCTACACCTTC	CASSVGPLRGYTF
few	TRBV30	TRBJ1-2	.	TGTGCCTGGAGTGGGGTGAACTATGGCTACACCTTC	CAWSGVNYGYTF